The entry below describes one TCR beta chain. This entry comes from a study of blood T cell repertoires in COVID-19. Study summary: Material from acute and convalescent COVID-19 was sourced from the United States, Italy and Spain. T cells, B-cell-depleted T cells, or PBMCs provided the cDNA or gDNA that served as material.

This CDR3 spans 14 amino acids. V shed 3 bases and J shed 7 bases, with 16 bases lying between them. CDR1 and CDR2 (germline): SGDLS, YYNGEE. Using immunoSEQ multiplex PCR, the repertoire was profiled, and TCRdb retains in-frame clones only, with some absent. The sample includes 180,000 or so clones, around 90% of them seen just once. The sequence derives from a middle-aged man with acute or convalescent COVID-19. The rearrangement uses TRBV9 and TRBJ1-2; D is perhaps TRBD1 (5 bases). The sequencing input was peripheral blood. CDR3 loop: CASSDVSGGPGYTF. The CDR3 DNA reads TGTGCCAGCAGCGATGTCTCGGGGGGTCCTGGCTACACCTTC.